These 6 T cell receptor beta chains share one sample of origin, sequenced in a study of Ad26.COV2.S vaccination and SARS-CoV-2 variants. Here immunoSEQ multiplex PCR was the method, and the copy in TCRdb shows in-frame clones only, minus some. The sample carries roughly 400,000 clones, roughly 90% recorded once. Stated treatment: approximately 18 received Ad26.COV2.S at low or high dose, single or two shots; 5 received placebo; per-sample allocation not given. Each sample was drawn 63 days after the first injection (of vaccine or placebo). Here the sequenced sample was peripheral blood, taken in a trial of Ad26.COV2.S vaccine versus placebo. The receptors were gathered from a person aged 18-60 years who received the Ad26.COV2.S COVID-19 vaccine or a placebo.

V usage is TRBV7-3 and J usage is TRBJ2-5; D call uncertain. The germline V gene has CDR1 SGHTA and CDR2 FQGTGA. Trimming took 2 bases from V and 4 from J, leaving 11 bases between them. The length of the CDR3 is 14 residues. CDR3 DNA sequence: TGTGCCAGCAGCTTAGCGTTCGGCTCAGAGACCCAGTACTTC. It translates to CASSLAFGSETQYF.

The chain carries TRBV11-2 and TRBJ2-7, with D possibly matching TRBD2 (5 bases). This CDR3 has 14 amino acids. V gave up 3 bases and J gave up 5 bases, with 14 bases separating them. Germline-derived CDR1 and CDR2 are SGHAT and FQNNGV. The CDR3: CASSFGVTGDEQYF. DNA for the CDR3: TGTGCCAGCAGCTTTGGGGTTACCGGGGACGAGCAGTACTTC.

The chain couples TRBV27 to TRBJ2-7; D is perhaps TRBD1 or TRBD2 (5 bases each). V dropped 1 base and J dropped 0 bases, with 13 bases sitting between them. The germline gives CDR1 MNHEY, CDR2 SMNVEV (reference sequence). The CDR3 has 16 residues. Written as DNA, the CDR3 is TGTGCCAGCAGTTTATTTTTTGGGGGACGCTCCTACGAGCAGTACTTC. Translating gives CASSLFFGGRSYEQYF.

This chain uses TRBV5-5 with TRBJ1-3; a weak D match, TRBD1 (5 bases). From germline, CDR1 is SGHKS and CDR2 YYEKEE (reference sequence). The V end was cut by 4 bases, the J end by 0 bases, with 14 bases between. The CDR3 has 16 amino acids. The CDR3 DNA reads TGTGCCAGCAGCCCCGGGGGACTATACTCTGGAAACACCATATATTTT. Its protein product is CASSPGGLYSGNTIYF.

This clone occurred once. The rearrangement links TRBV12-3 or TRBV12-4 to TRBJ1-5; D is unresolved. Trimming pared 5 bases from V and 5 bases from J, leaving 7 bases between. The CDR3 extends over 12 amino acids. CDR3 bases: TGTGCCAGCAGTCGGACGGATCAGCCCCAGCATTTT. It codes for CASSRTDQPQHF.

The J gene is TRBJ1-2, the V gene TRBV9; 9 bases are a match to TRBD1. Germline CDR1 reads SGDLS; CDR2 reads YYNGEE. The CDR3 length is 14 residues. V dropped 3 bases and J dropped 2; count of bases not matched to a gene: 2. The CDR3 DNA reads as TGTGCCAGCAGCGCGACAGGGGGGAACTATGGCTACACCTTC. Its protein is CASSATGGNYGYTF.